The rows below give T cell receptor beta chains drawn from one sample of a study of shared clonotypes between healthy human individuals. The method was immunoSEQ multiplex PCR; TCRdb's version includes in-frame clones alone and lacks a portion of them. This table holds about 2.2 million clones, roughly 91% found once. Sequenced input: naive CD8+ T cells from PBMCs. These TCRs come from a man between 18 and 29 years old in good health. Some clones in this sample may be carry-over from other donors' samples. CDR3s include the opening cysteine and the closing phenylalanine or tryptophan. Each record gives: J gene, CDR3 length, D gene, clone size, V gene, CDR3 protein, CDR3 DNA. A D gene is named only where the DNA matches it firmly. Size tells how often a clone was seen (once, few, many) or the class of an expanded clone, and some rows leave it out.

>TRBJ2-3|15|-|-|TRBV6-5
CASSYGLGSTDTQYF
TGTGCCAGCAGTTACGGGCTGGGTAGCACAGATACGCAGTATTTT
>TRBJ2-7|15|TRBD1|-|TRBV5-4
CASSSDRGPTYEQYF
TGTGCCAGCAGCTCGGACAGGGGGCCTACCTACGAGCAGTACTTC
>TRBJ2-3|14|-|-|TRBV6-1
CASRPGLSTDTQYF
TGTGCCAGCAGGCCGGGGCTCTCCACAGATACGCAGTATTTT
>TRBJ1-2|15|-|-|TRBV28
CASSLGSGVHYGYTF
TGTGCCAGCAGTCTAGGGTCCGGGGTCCACTATGGCTACACCTTC
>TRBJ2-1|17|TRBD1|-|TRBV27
CASSSTHRDRGFNEQFF
TGTGCCAGCAGTTCCACGCACCGGGACAGGGGCTTCAATGAGCAGTTCTTC
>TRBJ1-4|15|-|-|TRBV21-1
CASSKASGYNEKLFF
TGTGCCAGCAGCAAAGCGTCCGGTTATAATGAAAAACTGTTTTTT
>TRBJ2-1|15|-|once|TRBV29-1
CSVEGRGSRTNEQFF
TGCAGCGTTGAAGGGAGGGGTAGTAGGACCAATGAGCAGTTCTTC
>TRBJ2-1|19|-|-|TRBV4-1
CASSQDGAGWLISYNEQFF
TGCGCCAGCAGCCAAGATGGGGCAGGTTGGCTAATTTCCTACAATGAGCAGTTCTTC
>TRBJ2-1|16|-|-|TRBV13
CASSSFDGSSYNEQFF
TGTGCCAGCAGCTCTTTCGACGGGAGCTCCTACAATGAGCAGTTCTTC
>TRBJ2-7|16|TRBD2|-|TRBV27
CASSLSGAGATYEQYF
TGTGCCAGCAGTTTATCGGGAGCGGGAGCCACCTACGAGCAGTACTTC
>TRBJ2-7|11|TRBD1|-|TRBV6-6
CASGTAYEQYF
TGTGCCAGTGGGACAGCCTACGAGCAGTACTTC
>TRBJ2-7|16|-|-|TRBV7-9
CASSLGEWGFSYEQYF
TGTGCCAGCAGCTTAGGCGAATGGGGCTTCTCCTACGAGCAGTACTTC
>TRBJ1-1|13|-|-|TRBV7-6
CASSALPEGSNFF
TGTGCCAGCAGCGCATTACCCGAGGGCAGTAATTTCTTT
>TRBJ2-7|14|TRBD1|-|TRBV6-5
CASSPRQGSYEQYF
TGTGCCAGCAGTCCTCGACAGGGCTCCTACGAGCAGTACTTC
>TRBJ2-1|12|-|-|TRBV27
CAITSPIGEQFF
TGTGCCATCACCAGCCCAATAGGTGAGCAGTTCTTC
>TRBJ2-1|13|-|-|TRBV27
CASSLTPYNEQFF
TGTGCCAGCAGTTTAACACCTTACAATGAGCAGTTCTTC
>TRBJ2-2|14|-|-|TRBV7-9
CASSLAGASGELFF
TGTGCCAGCAGCTTGGCGGGGGCCTCCGGGGAGCTGTTTTTT
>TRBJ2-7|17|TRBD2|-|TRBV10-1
CASSPSTGTSEYYEQYF
TGCGCCAGCAGCCCCTCGACGGGGACTAGCGAGTACTACGAGCAGTACTTC
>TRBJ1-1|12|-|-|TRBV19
CASSTGLHEAFF
TGTGCCAGTAGTACAGGCCTTCATGAAGCTTTCTTT
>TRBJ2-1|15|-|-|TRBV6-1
CASSERGRYYNEQFF
TGTGCCAGCAGTGAAAGGGGCAGATACTACAATGAGCAGTTCTTC
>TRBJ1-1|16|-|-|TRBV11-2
CASTDPHVNKNTEAFF
TGTGCCAGCACCGACCCCCACGTAAATAAGAACACTGAAGCTTTCTTT
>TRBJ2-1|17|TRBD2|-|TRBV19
CASSIDWERGSYNEQFF
TGTGCCAGTAGTATAGATTGGGAGCGGGGGTCCTACAATGAGCAGTTCTTC
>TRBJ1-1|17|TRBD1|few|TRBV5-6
CASSSGTGFRNQVEAFF
TGTGCCAGCAGCTCCGGGACAGGGTTTAGGAATCAAGTAGAAGCTTTCTTT
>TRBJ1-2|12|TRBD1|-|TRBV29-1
CSVGQGDYGYTF
TGCAGCGTTGGCCAGGGGGACTATGGCTACACCTTC
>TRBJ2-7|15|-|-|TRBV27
CASSLLRGPFLEQYF
TGTGCCAGCAGTTTATTGCGGGGACCGTTCTTAGAGCAGTACTTC
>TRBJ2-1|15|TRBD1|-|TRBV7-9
CASSAPGQPYNEQFF
TGTGCCAGCAGCGCCCCGGGACAGCCTTACAATGAGCAGTTCTTC
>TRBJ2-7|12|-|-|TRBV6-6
CASSQTPYEQYF
TGTGCCAGCAGCCAGACCCCTTACGAGCAGTACTTC
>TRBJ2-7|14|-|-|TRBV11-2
CASSYKGFTYEQYF
TGTGCCAGCAGCTATAAGGGCTTCACCTACGAGCAGTACTTC
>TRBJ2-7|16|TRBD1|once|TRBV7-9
CASSSPDRGQSYEQYF
TGTGCCAGCAGCTCTCCCGATCGGGGACAGTCCTACGAGCAGTACTTC
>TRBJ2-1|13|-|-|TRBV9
CASSPRLDNEQFF
TGTGCCAGCAGCCCACGGCTGGACAATGAGCAGTTCTTC
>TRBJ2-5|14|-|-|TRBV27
CASSPLGNQETQYF
TGTGCCAGCAGTCCCCTTGGCAACCAAGAGACCCAGTACTTC
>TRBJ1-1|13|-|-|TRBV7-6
CASSPEVNTEAFF
TGTGCCAGCAGCCCGGAGGTGAACACTGAAGCTTTCTTT
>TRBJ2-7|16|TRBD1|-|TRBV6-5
CASSYSTGGSPYEQYF
TGTGCCAGCAGTTACTCTACAGGGGGAAGTCCTTACGAGCAGTACTTC
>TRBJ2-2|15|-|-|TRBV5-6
CASSPSDRNTGELFF
TGTGCCAGCAGCCCCTCGGACAGAAACACCGGGGAGCTGTTTTTT
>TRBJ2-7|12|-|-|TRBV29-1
CSVLRGFYEQYF
TGCAGCGTTCTAAGGGGGTTCTACGAGCAGTACTTC
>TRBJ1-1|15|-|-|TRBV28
CASSLGLGLNTEAFF
TGTGCCAGCAGTTTAGGTTTAGGGCTGAACACTGAAGCTTTCTTT
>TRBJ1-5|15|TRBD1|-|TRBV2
CASSEGQGGNQPQHF
TGTGCCAGCAGCGAGGGACAGGGAGGCAATCAGCCCCAGCATTTT
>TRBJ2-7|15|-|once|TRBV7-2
CASSNYLGAVSEQYF
TGTGCCAGCAGCAACTATCTGGGGGCGGTTAGTGAGCAGTACTTC
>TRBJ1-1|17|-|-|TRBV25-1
CASSEFASGPMNTEAFF
TGTGCCAGCAGTGAATTTGCTTCGGGACCCATGAACACTGAAGCTTTCTTT
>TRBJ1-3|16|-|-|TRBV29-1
CSVREVGQASGNTIYF
TGCAGCGTTCGTGAGGTCGGGCAGGCCTCTGGAAACACCATATATTTT
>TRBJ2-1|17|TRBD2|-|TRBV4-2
CASSQESGLAEYNEQFF
TGTGCCAGCAGCCAAGAGTCGGGACTAGCGGAGTACAATGAGCAGTTCTTC
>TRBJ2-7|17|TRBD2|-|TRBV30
CAWSDPVGLAGFYEQYF
TGTGCCTGGAGTGACCCTGTAGGGCTAGCGGGCTTCTACGAGCAGTACTTC
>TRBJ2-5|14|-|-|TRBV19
CASSSPWTEETQYF
TGTGCCAGTAGTAGCCCGTGGACGGAAGAGACCCAGTACTTC
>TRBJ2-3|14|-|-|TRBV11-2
CASSLLLGPDTQYF
TGTGCCAGCAGCTTATTACTGGGGCCAGATACGCAGTATTTT
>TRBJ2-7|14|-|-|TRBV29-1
CSVLGGISSYEQYF
TGCAGCGTTCTAGGGGGAATAAGCTCCTACGAGCAGTACTTC
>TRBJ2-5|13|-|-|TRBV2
CAYGGGAQETQYF
TGTGCCTACGGTGGGGGGGCCCAGGAGACCCAGTACTTC
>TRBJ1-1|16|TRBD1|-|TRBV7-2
CASSPRQGAYEAEAFF
TGTGCCAGCAGCCCCAGACAGGGGGCTTACGAAGCTGAAGCTTTCTTT
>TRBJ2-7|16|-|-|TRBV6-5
CASSYSLGIRDYEQYF
TGTGCCAGCAGTTACTCTCTGGGAATTAGAGACTACGAGCAGTACTTC
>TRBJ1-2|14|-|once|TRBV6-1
CASTSGWGVYGYTF
TGTGCCAGCACCTCAGGATGGGGGGTTTATGGCTACACCTTC
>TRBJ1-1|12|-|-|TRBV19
CASATLNTEAFF
TGTGCCAGTGCTACGTTGAACACTGAAGCTTTCTTT
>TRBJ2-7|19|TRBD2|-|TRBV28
CASSPLRTSGGIPAGEQYF
TGTGCCAGCAGTCCCCTAAGGACTAGCGGGGGAATCCCGGCAGGCGAGCAGTACTTC
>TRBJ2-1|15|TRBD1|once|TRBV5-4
CASSLPRDRDNEQFF
TGTGCCAGCAGCTTACCGCGGGACAGGGACAATGAGCAGTTCTTC
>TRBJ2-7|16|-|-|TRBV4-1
CASSHYSPGGSYEQYF
TGCGCCAGCAGCCATTACTCTCCAGGGGGGTCCTACGAGCAGTACTTC
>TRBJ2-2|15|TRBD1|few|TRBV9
CASSGGQPNTGELFF
TGTGCCAGCAGCGGGGGACAGCCGAACACCGGGGAGCTGTTTTTT
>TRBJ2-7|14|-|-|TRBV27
CASSLSQVPYEQYF
TGTGCCAGCAGTTTATCGCAGGTACCCTACGAGCAGTACTTC
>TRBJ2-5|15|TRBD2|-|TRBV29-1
CSVEEPLLAGETQYF
TGCAGCGTTGAAGAACCCCTACTAGCGGGAGAGACCCAGTACTTC
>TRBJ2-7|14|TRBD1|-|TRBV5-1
CASSLAGQGYEQYF
TGCGCCAGCAGCTTGGCCGGACAGGGCTACGAGCAGTACTTC
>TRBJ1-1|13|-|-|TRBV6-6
CASSSVDPLEAFF
TGTGCCAGCAGTTCCGTGGATCCACTTGAAGCTTTCTTT
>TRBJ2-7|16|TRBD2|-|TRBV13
CASSWGTSGSSHEQYF
TGTGCCAGCAGCTGGGGGACTAGCGGGAGTTCTCACGAGCAGTACTTC